This is a list of T cell receptor beta chains from one sample in a study of response to subunit inactivated influenza vaccine. TCRdb re-called the RT-PCR reads through MiXCR, storing one row per CDR3 protein. The sample contains 650,000 to 700,000 distinct CDR3 sequences, 15% to 17% of which appear only once. Material: PBMCs from blood, obtained 11 to 12 days after vaccination. The receptors were sampled from a man aged 50-59 years who received an inactivated influenza vaccine. CDR3s include the opening cysteine and the closing phenylalanine or tryptophan. The order of the fields is clone size, D gene, V gene, J gene, CDR3 DNA, CDR3 protein. The D gene is left open where the match is weak. Clone size, where shown, is once, few, many, or a class for clones that have expanded.

size: NA; D: TRBD2; V: TRBV7-2; J: TRBJ2-1; DNA: TGTGCCAGCAGCCAGGGACTAGCGGGCTCGTATGAGCAGTTCTTC; CDR3: CASSQGLAGSYEQFF
size: few; D: NA; V: TRBV3-1; J: TRBJ1-2; DNA: TGTGCCAGCAGCCCCGGACCATTCCTACATTATGGCTACACCTTC; CDR3: CASSPGPFLHYGYTF
size: few; D: TRBD2; V: TRBV15; J: TRBJ2-7; DNA: TGTGCCACCAGCAGAGATGTTGGCGGGAGGGCCTACGAGCAGTACTTC; CDR3: CATSRDVGGRAYEQYF
size: NA; D: NA; V: TRBV27; J: TRBJ2-1; DNA: TGTGCCAGCAGTTCTAAGATCGGACAGACCAATGAGCAGTTCTTC; CDR3: CASSSKIGQTNEQFF
size: many; D: TRBD1; V: TRBV7-9; J: TRBJ2-1; DNA: TGTGCCAGCAGCTCCGACAGGGGACCCTACAATGAGCAGTTCTTC; CDR3: CASSSDRGPYNEQFF
size: NA; D: NA; V: TRBV5-6; J: TRBJ2-5; DNA: TGTGCCAGCGGCGGACAGAACCAAGAGACCCAGTACTTC; CDR3: CASGGQNQETQYF
size: few; D: TRBD2; V: TRBV2; J: TRBJ2-3; DNA: TGTGCCAGCAGTGAGACTAGCGGCTTGAGGACAGATACGCAGTATTTT; CDR3: CASSETSGLRTDTQYF
size: few; D: NA; V: TRBV6-2/TRBV6-3; J: TRBJ2-4; DNA: TGTGCCAGCAGTTACGGGCAGATCCTCGGGACTCGCGCCAAAAACATTCAGTACTTC; CDR3: CASSYGQILGTRAKNIQYF
size: NA; D: NA; V: TRBV12-3/TRBV12-4; J: TRBJ2-1; DNA: TGTGCCAGCAGTCCCCTCGTGGGTACAGATGAGCAGTTCTTC; CDR3: CASSPLVGTDEQFF
size: NA; D: TRBD2; V: TRBV6-4; J: TRBJ2-1; DNA: TGTGCCAGCAGTGCCTCGGGGGTGGGGACTACCCTCAATGAGCAGTTCTTC; CDR3: CASSASGVGTTLNEQFF
size: few; D: NA; V: TRBV7-8; J: TRBJ1-3; DNA: TGTGCCAGCAGCTTCCTAGGGACATCCTACTCTGGAAACACCATATATTTT; CDR3: CASSFLGTSYSGNTIYF
size: NA; D: TRBD2; V: TRBV3-1; J: TRBJ2-1; DNA: TGTGCCAGCAGCCAAAGAGTGGGGCGGGGGTTCTACAATGAGCAGTTCTTC; CDR3: CASSQRVGRGFYNEQFF
size: NA; D: TRBD1; V: TRBV7-2; J: TRBJ2-5; DNA: TGTGCCAGCAGCACGCGGGACAGGGGTAGGCAAGAGACCCAGTACTTC; CDR3: CASSTRDRGRQETQYF
size: few; D: NA; V: TRBV7-3; J: TRBJ2-2; DNA: TGTGCCAGCAGCCCTCAACCGAACACCGGGGAGCTGTTTTTT; CDR3: CASSPQPNTGELFF